This T cell receptor (beta chain) was recorded in a study of blood T cell repertoires in COVID-19. Study details: Some COVID-19 samples were acute and others convalescent; all came from the United States, Italy and Spain. Sources were T cells, B-cell-depleted T cells, or PBMCs; the material itself was cDNA or gDNA.

CDR1 and CDR2 from the germline V gene are MNHEY and SVGEGT. Trimming shortened V by 2 bases and J by 6 bases, and 20 bases separated the two germline ends. The CDR3 contains 16 residues. Per the study methods: Quantification of nucleated cells was approximated via reference gene primer amplification. Assay used: immunoSEQ multiplex PCR; TCRdb lists only in-frame clones, some missing. V, J and clone size derive from that table, while D and trimming were established from the DNA sequence. The table records 200,000 to 300,000 clones, 70% to 90% of them present only once. Sequenced input: peripheral blood. This sequence originates from a human donor in a cohort sampled during active COVID-19. This chain links TRBV6-2 or TRBV6-3 with TRBJ2-7, with D perhaps TRBD2 (5 bases). This chain's CDR3 is CASSYLRAELGSEQYF. As DNA, the CDR3 is TGTGCCAGCAGTTACCTCAGAGCGGAGCTGGGCTCCGAGCAGTACTTC.